Presented here are 11 T cell receptor beta chains from one specimen sequenced in a study of blood T cell repertoires in COVID-19. Profiling relied on immunoSEQ multiplex PCR, and the TCRdb table lists in-frame clones only, not all of them. The table includes 40,000 to 50,000 clones, around 90% detected once. Sequencing was done on a sample of peripheral blood. The source is a man aged 50-59 years with active COVID-19.

This clone occurred once. The chain links TRBV7-2 to TRBJ2-5; 10 bases line up with TRBD2. This CDR3 has 16 amino acids. Germline values: CDR1 SGHTA, CDR2 FQGNSA. V shed 0 bases, J shed 5 bases, and the junction held 6 bases outside the gene matches. The CDR3 region has the DNA TGTGCCAGCAGCTTAGCAAGCGGGAGGGCCTGGGAGACCCAGTACTTC. Its translation is CASSLASGRAWETQYF. Combining the CDR3 with reference TRBV7-2 and TRBJ2-5 gives the whole variable domain GAGVSQSPSNKVTEKGKDVELRCDPISGHTALYWYRQSLGQGLEFLIYFQGNSAPDKSGLPSDRFSAERTGGSVSTLTIQRTQQEDSAVYLCASSLASGRAWETQYFGPGTRLLVL.

This clone was seen only a few times. The chain carries TRBV30 and TRBJ2-2; 8 bases agree with TRBD2. The CDR3 spans 14 residues. CDR1 is GTSNPN, CDR2 SVGIG, per germline (reference sequence). CDR3 amino acids: CGWREAANTGELFF. Written as DNA, the CDR3 is TGTGGGTGGCGGGAGGCCGCGAACACCGGGGAGCTGTTTTTT.

The CDR3 is CASSEFGGPSEKLFF. CDR3 DNA sequence: TGTGCCAGCAGTGAATTCGGGGGGCCCTCTGAAAAACTGTTTTTT. The rearrangement uses TRBV25-1 and TRBJ1-4; weak D call: TRBD1 (6 bases). Germline values: CDR1 MGHDK, CDR2 SYGVNS. This CDR3 comprises 15 residues. V gave up 1 base and J gave up 7 bases, with 13 bases separating them. The full variable domain, its missing parts supplied by reference TRBV25-1 and TRBJ1-4, is EADIYQTPRYLVIGTGKKITLECSQTMGHDKMYWYQQDPGMELHLIHYSYGVNSTEKGDLSSESTVSRIRTEHFPLTLESARPSHTSQYLCASSEFGGPSEKLFFGSGTQLSVL.

V and J are TRBV28 and TRBJ2-7, with D tentatively TRBD2 (5 bases). Trimming pared 5 bases from V and 0 bases from J, leaving 14 bases between. This CDR3 has 15 amino acids. The germline CDR1 and CDR2 sequences are MDHEN and SYDVKM. The chain's CDR3 is CASSPLGGHSYEQYF. The CDR3, as DNA: TGTGCCAGCAGTCCGCTTGGAGGCCACTCCTACGAGCAGTACTTC.

The J gene is TRBJ2-7, the V gene TRBV7-9; no reliable D call. This CDR3 has 15 residues. CDR1 is SEHNR, CDR2 FQNEAQ, per germline (reference sequence). Trimming pared 0 bases from V and 1 base from J, leaving 10 bases between. CDR3: CASSLAGRPSYEQYF. CDR3 coding DNA: TGTGCCAGCAGCTTAGCGGGCAGACCTTCCTACGAGCAGTACTTC.

The V and J genes are TRBV7-8 and TRBJ1-2; D is unresolved. The CDR3 totals 15 residues. Germline CDR1 and CDR2: SGHVS and FQNEAQ. V was trimmed by 1 base and J by 5 bases, leaving 14 bases between them. The CDR3 region has the DNA TGTGCCAGCAGCTTAGGATACCGGGTTAGATATGGCTACACCTTC. Protein sequence: CASSLGYRVRYGYTF.

The CDR3 reads CASSQEVMGHSPLHF. CDR3 in DNA: TGTGCCAGCAGCCAAGAAGTAATGGGGCATTCACCCCTCCACTTT. The V call is TRBV4-2, the J call TRBJ1-6; a possible D gene is TRBD1 (5 bases). Trimming stripped 0 bases from V and 8 bases from J, with 11 bases between. Germline V gene lookup returns CDR1 LGHNA and CDR2 YNFKEQ. This CDR3 has 15 residues.

The chain links TRBV3-1 (or the pseudogene TRBV3-2) to TRBJ1-4, with a possible D match to TRBD1 (5 bases). CDR1 is LGHDT and CDR2 is YNNKEL in the germline V gene (reference sequence). This CDR3 spans 15 amino acids. V lost 0 bases, J lost 8 bases, and 13 bases lay in between. The CDR3 DNA sequence: TGTGCCAGCAGCCAAGATCCCAGGGCGGAGGAAAAACTGTTTTTT. It encodes CASSQDPRAEEKLFF.

The J gene is TRBJ2-5, the V gene TRBV7-9; 11 nucleotides agree with TRBD1. The CDR3 is 16 residues long. In germline, CDR1 is SEHNR, CDR2 FQNEAQ (reference sequence). The V segment lost 0 bases and the J segment 3 bases; nucleotides outside the gene matches: 3. CDR3 DNA: TGTGCCAGCAGCTTAGCGGACAGGGGGCTGGAAGAGACCCAGTACTTC. Its translation: CASSLADRGLEETQYF.

V and J are TRBV14 and TRBJ2-3, with no clear D. V was trimmed by 4 bases and J by 1 base, leaving 6 bases between them. Germline assignment: CDR1 SGHDN and CDR2 FVKESK. The CDR3 length is 13 residues. This chain's CDR3 is CASSRRGTDTQYF. For the CDR3, the DNA is TGTGCCAGCAGCCGCCGGGGCACAGATACGCAGTATTTT.

This clone was detected only a few times. V usage is TRBV6-5 and J usage is TRBJ1-2; 10 bases align to TRBD1. CDR3 length: 15 amino acids. V dropped 5 bases and J dropped 4; count of bases not matched to a gene: 7. In germline, CDR1 is MNHEY, CDR2 SVGAGI. CDR3 protein: CASSNDRGQGYGYTF. The CDR3 coding sequence is TGTGCCAGCAGTAACGACAGGGGGCAGGGCTATGGCTACACCTTC.